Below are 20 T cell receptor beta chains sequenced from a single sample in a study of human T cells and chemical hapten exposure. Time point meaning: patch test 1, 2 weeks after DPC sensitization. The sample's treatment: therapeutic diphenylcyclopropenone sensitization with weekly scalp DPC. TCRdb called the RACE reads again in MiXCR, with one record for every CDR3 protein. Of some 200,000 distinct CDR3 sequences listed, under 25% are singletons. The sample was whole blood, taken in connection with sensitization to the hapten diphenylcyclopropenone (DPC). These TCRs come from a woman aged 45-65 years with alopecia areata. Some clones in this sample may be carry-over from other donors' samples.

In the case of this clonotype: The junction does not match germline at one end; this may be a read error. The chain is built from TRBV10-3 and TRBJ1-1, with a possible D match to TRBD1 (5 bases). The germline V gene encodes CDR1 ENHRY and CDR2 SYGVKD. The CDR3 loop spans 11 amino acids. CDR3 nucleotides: TGTGTCATCAGTGAGGGGTTGACGGCTTTCTTT. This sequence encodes CVISEGLTAFF.

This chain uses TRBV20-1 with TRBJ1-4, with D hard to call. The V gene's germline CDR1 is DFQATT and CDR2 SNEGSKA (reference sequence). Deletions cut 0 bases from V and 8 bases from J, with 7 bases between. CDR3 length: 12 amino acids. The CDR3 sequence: CSARDLDEKLFF. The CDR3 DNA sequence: TGCAGTGCTAGAGATCTGGACGAAAAACTGTTTTTT.

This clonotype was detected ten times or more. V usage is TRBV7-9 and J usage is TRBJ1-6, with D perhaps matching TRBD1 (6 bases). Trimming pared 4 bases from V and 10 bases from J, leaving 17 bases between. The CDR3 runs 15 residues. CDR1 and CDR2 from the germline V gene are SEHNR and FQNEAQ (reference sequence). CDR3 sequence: CASSSRAGVGSPLHF. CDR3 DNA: TGTGCCAGCAGCTCACGAGCAGGGGTAGGGTCACCCCTCCACTTT.

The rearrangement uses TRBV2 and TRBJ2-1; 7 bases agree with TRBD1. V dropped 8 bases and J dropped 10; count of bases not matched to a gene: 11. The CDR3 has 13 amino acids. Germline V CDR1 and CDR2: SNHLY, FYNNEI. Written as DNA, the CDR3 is TGTGCCAGCCGGGACAGTCCGTACCGCGAGCAGTTCTTC. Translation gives CASRDSPYREQFF.

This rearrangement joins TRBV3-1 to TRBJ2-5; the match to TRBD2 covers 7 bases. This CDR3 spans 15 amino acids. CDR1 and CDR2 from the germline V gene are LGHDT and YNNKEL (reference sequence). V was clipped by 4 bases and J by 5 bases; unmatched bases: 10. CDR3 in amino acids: CASSREVGLDETQYF. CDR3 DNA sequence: TGTGCCAGCAGCCGAGAAGTAGGACTAGATGAGACCCAGTACTTC.

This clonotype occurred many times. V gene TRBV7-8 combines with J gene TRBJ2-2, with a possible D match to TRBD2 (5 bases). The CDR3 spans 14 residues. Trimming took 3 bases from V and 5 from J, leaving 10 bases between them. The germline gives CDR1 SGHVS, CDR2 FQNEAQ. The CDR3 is CASSFSGLTGELFF. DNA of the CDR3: TGTGCCAGCAGCTTCAGCGGACTTACCGGGGAGCTGTTTTTT.

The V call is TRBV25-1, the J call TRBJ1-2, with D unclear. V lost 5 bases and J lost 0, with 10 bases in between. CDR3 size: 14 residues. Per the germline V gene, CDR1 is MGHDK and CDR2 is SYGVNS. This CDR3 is CASSIDGANYGYTF. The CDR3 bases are TGTGCCAGCAGTATTGACGGCGCTAACTATGGCTACACCTTC.

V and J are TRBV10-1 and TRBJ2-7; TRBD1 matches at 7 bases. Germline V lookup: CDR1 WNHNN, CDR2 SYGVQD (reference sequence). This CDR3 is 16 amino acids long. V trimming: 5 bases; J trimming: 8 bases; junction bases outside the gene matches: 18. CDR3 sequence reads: CASSTEFRDSSVKQYF. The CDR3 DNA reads TGCGCCAGCAGTACAGAGTTCCGGGACAGCTCTGTGAAGCAGTACTTC.

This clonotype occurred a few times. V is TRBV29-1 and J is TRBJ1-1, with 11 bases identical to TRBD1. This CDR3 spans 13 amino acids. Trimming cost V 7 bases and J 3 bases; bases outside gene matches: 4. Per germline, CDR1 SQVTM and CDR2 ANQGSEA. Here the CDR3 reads CSARGQGDTEAFF. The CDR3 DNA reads TGCAGCGCTAGGGGACAGGGGGACACTGAAGCTTTCTTT.

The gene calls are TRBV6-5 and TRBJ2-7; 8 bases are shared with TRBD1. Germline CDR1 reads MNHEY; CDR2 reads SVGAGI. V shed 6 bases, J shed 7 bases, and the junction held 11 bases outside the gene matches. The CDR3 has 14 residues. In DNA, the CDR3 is TGTGCCAGCAGAGAGACAGGGGCAATAAGAGAGCAGTACTTC. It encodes CASRETGAIREQYF.

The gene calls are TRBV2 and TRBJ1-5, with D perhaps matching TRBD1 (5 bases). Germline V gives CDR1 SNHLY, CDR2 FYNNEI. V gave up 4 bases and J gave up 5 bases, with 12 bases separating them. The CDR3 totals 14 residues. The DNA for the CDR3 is TGTGCCAGCAGTGCCCAGGGAAGCGATCAGCCCCAGCATTTT. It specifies CASSAQGSDQPQHF.

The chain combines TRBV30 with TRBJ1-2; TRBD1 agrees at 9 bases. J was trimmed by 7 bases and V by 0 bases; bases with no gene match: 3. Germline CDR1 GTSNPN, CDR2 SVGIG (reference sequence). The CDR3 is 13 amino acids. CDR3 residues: CAWSVQGAIGYTF. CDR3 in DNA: TGTGCCTGGAGTGTACAGGGGGCGATTGGCTACACCTTC.

CDR3 sequence (DNA): TGCAGCGTTGACAATAGCGGGAGAGGGGGAAACATTCAGTACTTC. This codes for CSVDNSGRGGNIQYF. The V and J genes are TRBV29-1 and TRBJ2-4, with TRBD2 matching 9 bases. CDR1 is SQVTM, CDR2 ANQGSEA, per germline. This CDR3 comprises 15 residues. V gave up 3 bases and J gave up 6 bases; unmatched junction bases: 9.

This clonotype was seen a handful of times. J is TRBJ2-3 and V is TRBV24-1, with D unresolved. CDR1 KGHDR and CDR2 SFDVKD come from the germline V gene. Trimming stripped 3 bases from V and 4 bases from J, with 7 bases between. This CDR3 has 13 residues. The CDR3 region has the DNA TGTGCCACCAGTGATGGGCCGTCAGATACGCAGTATTTT. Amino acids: CATSDGPSDTQYF.

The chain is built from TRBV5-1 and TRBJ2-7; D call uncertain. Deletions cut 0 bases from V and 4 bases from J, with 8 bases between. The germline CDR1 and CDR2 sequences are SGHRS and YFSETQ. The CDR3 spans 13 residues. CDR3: CASSLVSAYEQYF. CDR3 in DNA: TGCGCCAGCAGCTTGGTGAGTGCGTACGAGCAGTACTTC.

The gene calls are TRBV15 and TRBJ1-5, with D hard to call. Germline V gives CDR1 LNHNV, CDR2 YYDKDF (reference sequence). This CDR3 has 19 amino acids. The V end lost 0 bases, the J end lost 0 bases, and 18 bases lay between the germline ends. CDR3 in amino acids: CATSRDTGAVLNSNQPQHF. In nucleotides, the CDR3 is TGTGCCACCAGCAGAGACACGGGAGCTGTCCTGAATAGCAATCAGCCCCAGCATTTT.

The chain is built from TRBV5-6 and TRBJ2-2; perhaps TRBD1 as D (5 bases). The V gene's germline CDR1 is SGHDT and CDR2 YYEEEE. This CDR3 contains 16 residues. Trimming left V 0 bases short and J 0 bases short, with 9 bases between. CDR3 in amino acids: CASSLDRKANTGELFF. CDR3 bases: TGTGCCAGCAGCTTGGACAGGAAGGCGAACACCGGGGAGCTGTTTTTT.

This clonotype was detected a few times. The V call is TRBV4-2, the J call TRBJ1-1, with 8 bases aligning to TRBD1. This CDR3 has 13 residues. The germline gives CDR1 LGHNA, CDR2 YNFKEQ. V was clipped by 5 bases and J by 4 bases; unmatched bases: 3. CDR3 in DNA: TGTGCCAGCAGCACCACAGGGGGCACTGAAGCTTTCTTT. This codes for CASSTTGGTEAFF.

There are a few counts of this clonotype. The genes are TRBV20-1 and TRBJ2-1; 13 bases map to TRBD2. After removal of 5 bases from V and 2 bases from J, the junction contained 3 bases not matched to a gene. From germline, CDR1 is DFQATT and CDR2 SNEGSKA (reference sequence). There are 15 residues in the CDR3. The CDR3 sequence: CSAATSGRTYNEQFF. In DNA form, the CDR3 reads TGCAGTGCTGCGACTAGCGGGAGGACCTACAATGAGCAGTTCTTC.

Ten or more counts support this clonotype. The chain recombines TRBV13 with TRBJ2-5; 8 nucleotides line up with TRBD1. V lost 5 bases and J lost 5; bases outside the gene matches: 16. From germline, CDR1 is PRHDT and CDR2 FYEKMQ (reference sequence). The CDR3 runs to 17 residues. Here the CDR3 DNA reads TGTGCCAGCAGCCCCGATGAGACGCAGGGGGCCCGGGAGACCCAGTACTTC. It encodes CASSPDETQGARETQYF.